This TCR beta chain was identified in a study of blood T cell repertoires in COVID-19 (dated by TCRdb to 2018 to 2020). Background on the whole study: Samples covering the acute and convalescent phases of COVID-19 were provided by collaborators in the United States, Italy and Spain. Samples were obtained from the ongoing ImmuneRACE study (first 160 participants) and from about 1,300 subjects provided by 6 global collaborators. Subjects who had been exposed to COVID-19, were actively infected with it, or had recovered from it provided the deeply sampled blood TCRbeta repertoires that made up the dataset. Sample metadata almost always included a de-identified subject ID, COVID-19 status, age in years and sex. The material from the prospective study consisted of cDNA or gDNA derived from T cells, B-cell-depleted T cells, or PBMCs. Where HLA class I and class II types were available, the types were taken from metadata supplied by the sample provider, not from assay-based typing. The repertoires were made available in a free public database intended to serve as a resource for research on the immune response to SARS-CoV-2. What the research found in general, with its limitations: The quantity of clinical and demographic metadata differed by source and by participant and was supplied without curation.

CDR1 SGHNT and CDR2 YYREEE are derived from the germline V gene (reference sequence). Including cysteine and phenylalanine, the CDR3 has 15 amino acids. The sequence is cut down to CDR3 DNA, 45 bases in frame from base 1. Clipping removes 2 bases from V and 1 base from J, with 5 as the unmatched junction base count. Regarding this clone: The antigen it recognizes is unknown. It has no much larger one-base neighbor in the sample; base qualities were not kept.

Whole blood was collected in K2EDTA tubes by collaborating institutions according to the institutions' own protocols. For TCRbeta analysis, collaborators shipped samples as frozen whole blood, isolated PBMCs, or DNA extracted from either of those sample types. TCRbeta CDR3 regions were amplified from genomic DNA using the immunoSEQ Assay, a bias-controlled multiplex PCR. As for how the authors treated the data: The number of nucleated cells in each sample was estimated from the amplification of reference gene primers within the assay. To quantify the absolute abundance of each unique TCRbeta CDR3 rearrangement, sequence reads were collapsed and filtered. For each sample, productive Simpson clonality was calculated by taking the square root of Simpson's diversity index across productive rearrangements. TCRdb took this table from immuneACCESS and kept in-frame rearrangements with V and J called. Such tables lack part of the clones; where checked against another copy, unresolved V genes explain under half of the gap, and the rest is unexplained. V, J and clone size were drawn from that table, and D and trimming were deduced from the DNA. This sample holds more than 100,000 clones; around 82% were observed only once. The top ten clones comprise around 1.4% of the sample.

What was sequenced was peripheral blood. The receptor chain draws on TRBV5-4 and TRBJ2-5; the central 7 bases match TRBD2. The TCR originated in a man in his sixties with acute or convalescent COVID-19. The CDR3 region has the sequence CASSFRAGLQETQYF. The DNA reads as follows: TGTGCCAGCAGCTTTAGAGCGGGACTCCAAGAGACCCAGTACTTC.